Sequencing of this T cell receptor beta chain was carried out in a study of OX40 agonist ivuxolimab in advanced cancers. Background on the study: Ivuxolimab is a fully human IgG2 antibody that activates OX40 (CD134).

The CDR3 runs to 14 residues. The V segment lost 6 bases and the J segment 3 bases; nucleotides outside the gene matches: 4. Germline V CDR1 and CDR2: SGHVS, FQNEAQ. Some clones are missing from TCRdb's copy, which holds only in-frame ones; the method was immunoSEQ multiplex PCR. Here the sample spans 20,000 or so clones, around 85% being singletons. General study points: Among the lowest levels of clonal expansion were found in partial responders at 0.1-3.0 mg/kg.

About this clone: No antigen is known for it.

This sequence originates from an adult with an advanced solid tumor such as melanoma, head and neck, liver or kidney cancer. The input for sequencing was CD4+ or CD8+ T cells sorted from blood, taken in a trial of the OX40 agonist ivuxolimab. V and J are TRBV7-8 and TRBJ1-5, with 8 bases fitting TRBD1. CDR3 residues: CASRSGGFNQPQHF. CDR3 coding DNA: TGTGCCAGCAGGTCAGGGGGCTTCAATCAGCCCCAGCATTTT.